This T cell receptor beta chain emerged from a study of cytomegalovirus exposure and HLA in healthy donors. Study results and limitations: Looking again later, the authors saw that most CMV-associated TCR beta chains seemed HLA-restricted. The productive fraction for most TCR beta V segments was about 87% or about 30% in an earlier analysis. In a later analysis, TCR association rates varied by HLA locus: DRB1 most, HLA-C fewest. The only immune exposure information that was available was CMV serostatus.

This CDR3 is built from 14 residues. Germline lookup yields CDR1 PRHDT and CDR2 FYEKMQ (reference sequence). The PCR made use of 60 Vbeta and 13 Jbeta primers. Using immunoSEQ multiplex PCR, the repertoire was profiled, and TCRdb retains in-frame clones only, with some absent. The profile shows about 140,000 clones, around three fifths of them singletons. Of note for this clone: Its antigen is undetermined.

The material sequenced was PBMCs. The clonotype originates from a male donor in good health and CMV-seronegative. The chain recombines TRBV13 with TRBJ2-5; 7 nucleotides match TRBD1. The DNA end favors TRBJ2-7, so the J call may be wrong. CDR3 coding DNA: TGTGCCAGCAGGTCATGGACAGGCGGGTACGAGCAGTACTTC. It specifies CASRSWTGGYEQYF.